The sequence of this T cell receptor beta chain was determined in a study of T cell responses to AZD1222 COVID-19 vaccine. Repertoires were generated with immunoSEQ multiplex PCR, while TCRdb's copy carries only in-frame clones and drops some. The sample gives around 120,000 clones, about 89% of which show up once; roughly 7% is in the top ten. The length of the CDR3 is 15 residues. V lost 5 bases and J lost 0; bases outside the gene matches: 6. Germline V gives CDR1 MNHEY, CDR2 SMNVEV (reference sequence). Whole-study findings and limits: Along spike, vaccine-associated CD4 TCRs were found throughout, with dominance at 160-218 and 743-854. Repertoire sampling happened only post peak T cell response. Clonal diversity may have been underestimated, and the donors were mostly white British, with more females than males.

Comment on this clone: The antigen remains undetermined.

The sample here was peripheral blood, taken 28 days after the second AZD1222 dose. This sequence was found in an adult who received the AZD1222 COVID-19 vaccine. The rearrangement uses TRBV27 and TRBJ2-7; 8 bases map to TRBD2. CDR3 region: CASSPGRAPSYEQYF. The CDR3, as DNA: TGTGCCAGCAGTCCCGGGAGGGCCCCCTCCTACGAGCAGTACTTC.